The 19 T cell receptor beta chains listed next were all sequenced from one sample in a study of spatial heterogeneity in lung cancer. TCRdb re-analysed the 5' RACE reads in MiXCR, keeping a single row per CDR3 protein. The sample lists about 100,000 distinct CDR3 sequences; 15% to 20% were seen once. Time point in this sample: blood at routine non-recurrence follow-up after resection. The source material was PBMCs, sampled at follow-up. The receptors derive from a male donor with early-stage non-small cell lung cancer.

The V call is TRBV6-2 or TRBV6-3, the J call TRBJ2-2; D might be TRBD1 (6 bases). The V end lost 5 bases, the J end lost 4 bases, and 8 bases lay between the germline ends. The CDR3 runs 13 residues. CDR1 MNHEY and CDR2 SVGEGT come from the germline V gene. The CDR3 here is CASSMDSTGELFF. As DNA, the CDR3 is TGTGCCAGCAGTATGGACAGCACCGGGGAGCTGTTTTTT.

The rearrangement uses TRBV9 and TRBJ2-3, with 8 bases identical to TRBD1. Germline lookup yields CDR1 SGDLS and CDR2 YYNGEE. The J segment lost 2 bases and the V segment lost 0 bases, leaving 5 bases of the junction unmatched. The CDR3 has 16 residues. The CDR3 region is CASSVVAQGDTDTQYF. The CDR3 bases are TGTGCCAGCAGCGTAGTGGCACAGGGGGACACAGATACGCAGTATTTT.

This clonotype was seen a few times. V and J are TRBV7-2 and TRBJ1-4, with D perhaps matching TRBD1 (5 bases). Germline CDR1 and CDR2: SGHTA and FQGNSA. V lost 3 bases, J lost 4 bases, and 9 bases lay in between. CDR3 size: 14 residues. The CDR3 is CASSFWGLNEKLFF. CDR3 coding DNA: TGTGCCAGCAGCTTCTGGGGACTTAATGAAAAACTGTTTTTT.

The sample holds many counts of this clonotype. The chain carries TRBV20-1 and TRBJ2-5; D unresolved. Germline values: CDR1 DFQATT, CDR2 SNEGSKA (reference sequence). Between the trimmed V and J ends, which lost 1 base and 0 bases, there was a span of 6 bases. This CDR3 region has 13 residues. The CDR3 region has the DNA TGCAGTGCTAGAGCGACAAACCAAGAGACCCAGTACTTC. Translation: CSARATNQETQYF.

In its sample, this clonotype was seen a few times. J is TRBJ1-1 and V is TRBV20-1; TRBD1 matches at 7 bases. J gave up 3 bases and V 1 base, and 8 bases lay outside the gene matches. Germline V gene data show CDR1 as DFQATT and CDR2 as SNEGSKA (reference sequence). The length of the CDR3 is 15 residues. CDR3 sequence: CSARGQGSSDTEAFF. Written as DNA, the CDR3 is TGCAGTGCTAGAGGACAGGGAAGCTCTGACACTGAAGCTTTCTTT.

CDR3 DNA sequence: TGTGCCAGCAGTCCCCAGAGGGGGGGGAACGAAAAACTGTTTTTT. Translation: CASSPQRGGNEKLFF. This chain connects TRBV12-3 or TRBV12-4 to TRBJ1-4, with a tentative D call TRBD1 (6 bases). This CDR3 is built from 15 residues. Trimming removed 5 bases at V and 8 bases at J, with 18 bases between.

V gene TRBV7-2 combines with J gene TRBJ2-5; 8 nucleotides agree with TRBD2. The V segment lost 4 bases and the J segment 4 bases; nucleotides outside the gene matches: 8. The length of the CDR3 is 15 residues. CDR1 and CDR2 from the germline V gene are SGHTA and FQGNSA. CDR3 DNA sequence: TGTGCCAGCAGCTCCCGAGCGGGAGTGGGAGAGACCCAGTACTTC. Translated, it gives CASSSRAGVGETQYF. Full variable domain (rest looked up from reference TRBV7-2 and TRBJ2-5): GAGVSQSPSNKVTEKGKDVELRCDPISGHTALYWYRQSLGQGLEFLIYFQGNSAPDKSGLPSDRFSAERTGGSVSTLTIQRTQQEDSAVYLCASSSRAGVGETQYFGPGTRLLVL.

This chain joins TRBV3-1 and TRBJ2-3; D unclear. The CDR3 consists of 14 residues. Trimming pared 1 base from V and 4 bases from J, leaving 9 bases between. In germline, CDR1 is LGHDT, CDR2 YNNKEL (reference sequence). CDR3 bases: TGTGCCAGCAGCCAAGTAGGGATAGCAGATACGCAGTATTTT. Amino acid sequence: CASSQVGIADTQYF.

J is TRBJ2-5 and V is TRBV6-1; 8 bases fit TRBD1. There are 14 residues in the CDR3. V lost 7 bases to trimming and J lost 7 bases; unmatched junction nucleotides: 11. CDR1 and CDR2 (germline): MNHNS, SASEGT. The DNA for the CDR3 is TGTGCCAGCACCGAAGGCAGGGGGCTCGGGACCCAGTACTTC. This translates into CASTEGRGLGTQYF.

The rearrangement joins TRBV20-1 to TRBJ1-2; D unresolved. Germline assignment: CDR1 DFQATT and CDR2 SNEGSKA (reference sequence). The CDR3 sequence is 12 residues long. Deletions cut 3 bases from V and 2 bases from J, with 7 bases between. The CDR3 sequence is CSASEGNYGYTF. The CDR3, as DNA: TGCAGTGCTAGTGAGGGAAACTATGGCTACACCTTC.

This clonotype was detected only a few times. The rearrangement links TRBV7-9 to TRBJ2-7; no firm D call. This CDR3 has 13 residues. Between the trimmed V and J ends, which lost 2 bases and 2 bases, there was a span of 7 bases. Germline CDR1 and CDR2: SEHNR and FQNEAQ (reference sequence). CDR3 in amino acids: CASSLQSAYEQYF. The CDR3 DNA follows: TGTGCCAGCAGCTTACAGTCTGCCTACGAGCAGTACTTC.

This clonotype was detected ten times or more. V and J are TRBV20-1 and TRBJ2-1; D is possibly TRBD2 (6 bases). Germline assignment: CDR1 DFQATT and CDR2 SNEGSKA (reference sequence). The CDR3 runs to 14 residues. The V end lost 6 bases, the J end lost 6 bases, and 18 bases lay between the germline ends. The CDR3 DNA reads TGCAGTGCAACGGGACTCCGAACCGGCAATGAGCAGTTCTTC. Translation: CSATGLRTGNEQFF.

The gene calls are TRBV28 and TRBJ2-3; tentatively, D is TRBD2 (5 bases). Per the germline V gene, CDR1 is MDHEN and CDR2 is SYDVKM. The V gene lost 3 bases and the J gene lost 0 bases, with 19 bases spanning the gap. The CDR3 has 18 amino acids. CDR3 nucleotide sequence: TGTGCCAGCAGTTTTTGGGAGCCTTTGGGAACTAGCACAGATACGCAGTATTTT. Amino acid sequence: CASSFWEPLGTSTDTQYF. Together with reference TRBV28 and TRBJ2-3, the CDR3 gives the full variable domain: DVKVTQSSRYLVKRTGEKVFLECVQDMDHENMFWYRQDPGLGLRLIYFSYDVKMKEKGDIPEGYSVSREKKERFSLILESASTNQTSMYLCASSFWEPLGTSTDTQYFGPGTRLTVL.

For this clonotype: A junction boundary mismatches the germline segment, possibly from a read error. The V call is TRBV5-1, the J call TRBJ2-7; 15 bases match TRBD2. Germline V gene lookup returns CDR1 SGHRS and CDR2 YFSETQ. The CDR3 length is 17 residues. The CDR3 DNA reads TGCGCCTGCAGCTCGGGACTAGCGGGAGGAACCTCCTACGAGCAGTACTTC. It is translated as CACSSGLAGGTSYEQYF.

This clonotype was seen a handful of times. The rearrangement uses TRBV5-1 and TRBJ1-1; the D is unclear. V dropped 0 bases and J dropped 1 base, with 7 bases sitting between them. The CDR3 is 14 residues long. Germline V gives CDR1 SGHRS, CDR2 YFSETQ. The CDR3 DNA follows: TGCGCCAGCAGCTTGGGACCGTCGAACACTGAAGCTTTCTTT. Translated, it gives CASSLGPSNTEAFF.

The chain has TRBV9 and TRBJ2-7; D not certain. CDR1 and CDR2 from the germline V gene are SGDLS and YYNGEE. Trimming removed 3 bases from V and 4 bases from J, with 11 bases in between. CDR3 length: 13 residues. CDR3 bases: TGTGCCAGCAGCGGGGGTCCGAAGTACGAGCAGTACTTC. Protein product: CASSGGPKYEQYF.

This clonotype was seen more than once but under ten times. The J gene is TRBJ1-2, the V gene TRBV7-9, with 8 bases lining up with TRBD1. CDR3 size: 16 residues. Germline CDR1 reads SEHNR; CDR2 reads FQNEAQ (reference sequence). With 5 bases clipped from V and 8 bases from J, the junction kept 16 bases outside the gene matches. CDR3 loop: CASSAWTGPRGRGYTF. The CDR3 bases are TGTGCCAGCAGCGCCTGGACAGGGCCACGTGGCCGGGGCTACACCTTC.

This clonotype has a handful of counts. The chain joins TRBV20-1 to TRBJ2-1; the match to TRBD1 covers 10 bases. The CDR3 is 14 amino acids. CDR1 is DFQATT and CDR2 is SNEGSKA in the germline V gene (reference sequence). V shed 4 bases, J shed 5 bases, and the junction held 5 bases outside the gene matches. The CDR3 sequence is CSAISGQGNNEQFF. For the CDR3, the DNA is TGCAGTGCTATTTCGGGACAGGGGAACAATGAGCAGTTCTTC.

This clonotype was seen repeatedly, ten times or more. The V and J genes are TRBV3-1 and TRBJ2-7; D uncertain. Trimming shortened V by 0 bases and J by 3 bases, and 9 bases separated the two germline ends. Germline CDR1 LGHDT, CDR2 YNNKEL (reference sequence). The CDR3 loop spans 14 amino acids. CDR3 protein: CASSQDGLIYEQYF. The CDR3, as DNA: TGTGCCAGCAGCCAAGATGGTTTGATCTACGAGCAGTACTTC.